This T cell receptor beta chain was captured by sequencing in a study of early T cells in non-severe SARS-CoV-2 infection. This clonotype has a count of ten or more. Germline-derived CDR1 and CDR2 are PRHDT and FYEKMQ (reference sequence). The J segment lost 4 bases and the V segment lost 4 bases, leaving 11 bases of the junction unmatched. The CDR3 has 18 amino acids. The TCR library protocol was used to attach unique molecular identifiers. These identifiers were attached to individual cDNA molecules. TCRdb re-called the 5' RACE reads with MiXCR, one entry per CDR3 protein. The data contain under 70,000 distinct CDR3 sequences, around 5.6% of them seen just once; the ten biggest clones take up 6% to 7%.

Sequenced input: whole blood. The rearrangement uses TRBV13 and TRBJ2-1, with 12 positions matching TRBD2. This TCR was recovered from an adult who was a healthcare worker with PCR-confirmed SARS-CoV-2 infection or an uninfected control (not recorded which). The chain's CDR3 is CASSSTSGGLSIYNEQFF. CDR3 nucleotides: TGTGCCAGCAGCTCGACTAGCGGGGGCCTGTCAATTTACAATGAGCAGTTCTTC.